This T cell receptor beta chain was sequenced in a study of shared clonotypes between healthy human individuals (dated by TCRdb to about 2020). In terms of the full investigation: A couple of women and three men aged 18 to 49 years were included in the cohort. To increase sequencing depth and limit assay-specific biases, TCR repertoire library preparation and sequencing were carried out by different laboratories using diverse techniques. For each donor, CD4 naive and CD4 memory were each given three plates, CD8 naive was given two plates, and CD8 memory was given one plate. Per donor, leukapheresis produced somewhere between about 0.94 and 8.9 billion PBMCs. The study deeply sequenced blood TCR repertoires of five healthy adults to estimate repertoire size and the extent of clonotype sharing between individuals. Findings and caveats that apply to the study as a whole: Estimated clonotype richness was generally larger for naive than for memory subsets. Compared with non-shared clonotypes, the clonotypes found in all four sorted-subset donors had higher generation probabilities. Roughly 5.2% of naive CD4, approximately 3.7% of naive CD8, 2% to 2.5% of memory CD4, and 0.35% to 0.4% of memory CD8 clonotypes were shared across several donors. Sampling was restricted to blood, and TCR repertoires in tissues likely differ from the TCR repertoires found in blood. Rarefaction of sorted-subset datasets indicated incomplete sequencing despite the large sequencing depth. Based on pairwise subsampling, the degree of clonotype sharing among donors was expected to be affected by sequencing depth. The genetic and exposure-history diversity represented was limited by the small number of donors.

The donors were healthy, HIV-negative adults who had no recently reported acute infections or vaccinations. All donors were Caucasian adults living in Nashville, Tennessee, USA. Magnetic negative selection was used to enrich CD4+ T cells, after which naive cells were positively selected on CD45RA and the negative fraction became the memory subset. After blood collection by leukapheresis, PBMCs were isolated using Ficoll-Histopaque density gradient centrifugation and then cryopreserved in the vapor phase of liquid nitrogen. Analytical flow cytometry was used to check the purity and quantity of each magnetically sorted T cell population. Genomic DNA was isolated from each sorted fraction and quantified by UV absorbance on a Nanodrop 2000c. In the case of this clone: Its antigen is unknown. Base-call qualities are not available, and no considerably larger clone is one nucleotide away. In the same sample, other DNA sequences code for this CDR3.

TCR CDR3 regions were amplified from genomic DNA by multiplex PCR using the deep immunoSEQ assay. Genomic DNA extracted from each cell subset was distributed evenly over all wells of several immunoSEQ 96-well plates, and each plate served as one replicate. For sorted subsets, 200 to 250 ng of genomic DNA, equivalent to some 30,000 T cell genomes, went into each replicate PCR. The purified libraries were quantified using a Qubit 3.0 fluorometer, sized with a Bioanalyzer 2100, and then quantified again using the KAPA Library Quantification kit. Every immunoSEQ 96-well plate was sequenced on a dedicated single-read 150-cycle Illumina NextSeq 550 flow cell. Concerning the study's data processing: Because the immunoSEQ output held only junctional sequences and lacked quality scores, the filtering could not match the filtering applied to full-length reads. To assign V/J genes and CDR3, sequences were annotated using PyIR, a Python wrapper for IgBLAST v1.9, with IMGT germline references. Reads with weak V/J assignments (E-value above 1e-6), missing CDR3, stop codons, out-of-frame junctions, or ambiguous translated residues were removed. V3J clonotypes were defined as sequences sharing an identical inferred V gene, J gene, and CDR3 amino acid sequence. The percentage overlap between two repertoires was calculated by dividing the number of shared unique clonotypes by the size of the smaller repertoire. Three approaches were used to assess repertoire richness: RTK rarefaction, the Chao1 estimator, and Recon v2.1 estimates of unobserved clonotypes. OLGA was used to compute generation probabilities for all TCRbeta clonotypes that the gDNA method yielded from a handful of donors. TCRdb stores this immuneACCESS table with in-frame sequences only. Part of the clones is absent; in the studies checked, under half of the shortfall reflects unresolved V genes, and no reason is known for the rest. That table furnishes V, J and clone size, whereas the DNA furnished D and trimming. The sample table shows over a million clones, and about 80% are seen once. The top ten clonotypes cover under 0.6% of the sample.

The germline V gene (reference sequence) provides CDR1 MNHEY and CDR2 SMNVEV. Trimming accounts for 8 bases at V and 4 bases at J, while the number of junction bases matched to no gene is 5. The CDR3 contains 13 residues, cysteine and phenylalanine counted. Just the 39-base CDR3 DNA is kept, in frame starting at base 1. This clonotype was sampled from a man aged 18 to 29 in good health. Some clones in this sample may be carry-over from other donors' samples. The chain couples TRBV27 to TRBJ1-1, with 9 bases aligning to TRBD1. Input material: memory CD4+ T cells from PBMCs. What this sample's cell subset or site label stands for: CD45RA-negative fraction. The bases are TGTGCCAGCCGACGACAGGGGGGCACTGAAGCTTTCTTT. Its amino acids are CASRRQGGTEAFF.